This section outlines one TCR beta chain sequence together with its context. Only in-frame clones appear in the TCRdb table, and some are missing; sequencing was by immunoSEQ multiplex PCR. The table lists 50,000 to 60,000 clones, around 90% of them singletons, with about 0.24% in the top ten. Germline-derived CDR1 and CDR2 are SNHLY and FYNNEI. There are 15 residues in the CDR3. Trimming removed 6 bases from V and 8 bases from J; junction bases left unmatched: 8. This entry comes from a study of T cell changes during pregnancy in multiple sclerosis. The sample in question was CD4+ T cells from peripheral blood mononuclear cells, obtained in the second trimester of pregnancy. The sequence was collected from a female donor with multiple sclerosis, enrolled in a pregnancy study. The rearrangement links TRBV2 to TRBJ1-6, with TRBD1 identical over 9 bases. The CDR3 spells CASRRTGAPDSPLHF. DNA of the CDR3: TGTGCCAGCAGAAGGACAGGGGCGCCCGATTCACCCCTCCACTTT.